These 25 T cell receptor beta chains were all obtained from the same sample, sequenced in a study of early T cells in non-severe SARS-CoV-2 infection. TCRdb itself ran the 5' RACE reads through MiXCR, one entry per CDR3 protein. Of 50,000 to 60,000 distinct CDR3 sequences listed, under 15% were seen once; the top ten hold under 1.5%. The sample taken for sequencing was whole blood. These receptors were obtained from an adult who was a healthcare worker with PCR-confirmed SARS-CoV-2 infection or an uninfected control (not recorded which).

This clonotype was recorded at least ten times. The chain links TRBV3-1 to TRBJ2-1, with 7 bases aligning to TRBD2. The CDR3 sequence is 22 residues long. The J segment lost 0 bases and the V segment lost 4 bases, leaving 24 bases of the junction unmatched. Germline V gives CDR1 LGHDT, CDR2 YNNKEL (reference sequence). The CDR3 nucleotides are TGTGCCAGCAGCCGGATAGACGTGAGACTAGCCCCGCGGATGAGCTCCTACAATGAGCAGTTCTTC. It is translated as CASSRIDVRLAPRMSSYNEQFF.

The sample holds a few counts of this clonotype. V usage is TRBV20-1 and J usage is TRBJ1-6; perhaps TRBD1 as D (5 bases). The germline gives CDR1 DFQATT, CDR2 SNEGSKA (reference sequence). V was cut by 0 bases and J by 9 bases, with 15 bases left in between. The CDR3 is 15 residues long. CDR3 amino acids: CSARDYGRESSPLHF. In DNA form, the CDR3 reads TGCAGTGCTAGAGATTATGGCAGGGAGTCTTCACCCCTCCACTTT.

In this sample, this clonotype turned up many times. This sequence joins TRBV5-4 and TRBJ1-1, with a weak D call TRBD1 (6 bases). V dropped 0 bases and J dropped 3 bases, with 18 bases sitting between them. Germline V gene data show CDR1 as SGHNT and CDR2 as YYREEE (reference sequence). The CDR3 contains 17 residues. Written as DNA, the CDR3 is TGTGCCAGCAGCTTGGGACTCTCACAGGGAAGGTACACTGAAGCTTTCTTT. Encoded protein: CASSLGLSQGRYTEAFF. The full variable domain, with the rest looked up from reference TRBV5-4 and TRBJ1-1, is ETGVTQSPTHLIKTRGQQVTLRCSSQSGHNTVSWYQQALGQGPQFIFQYYREEENGRGNFPPRFSGLQFPNYSSELNVNALELDDSALYLCASSLGLSQGRYTEAFFGQGTRLTVV.

The rearrangement links TRBV6-6 to TRBJ2-1; D perhaps matches TRBD1 (7 bases). Trimming shortened V by 6 bases and J by 10 bases, and 13 bases separated the two germline ends. Germline-derived CDR1 and CDR2 are MNHNY and SVGAGI (reference sequence). This CDR3 contains 12 residues. DNA of the CDR3: TGTGCCAGCAGCCAGGGGGGTGGGGAGCAGTTCTTC. Its translation: CASSQGGGEQFF.

This clonotype was seen only a few times. This rearrangement joins TRBV3-1 to TRBJ1-2; 7 positions agree with TRBD1. Trimming removed 1 base from V and 0 bases from J; junction bases left unmatched: 5. CDR1 and CDR2 from the germline V gene are LGHDT and YNNKEL (reference sequence). The CDR3 extends over 16 amino acids. The CDR3 coding sequence is TGTGCCAGCAGCCAAGGAGACAGGGAAACTAACTATGGCTACACCTTC. It codes for CASSQGDRETNYGYTF. Looking up the rest from reference TRBV3-1 and TRBJ1-2 gives the full variable domain: DTAVSQTPKYLVTQMGNDKSIKCEQNLGHDTMYWYKQDSKKFLKIMFSYNNKELIINETVPNRFSPKSPDKAHLNLHINSLELGDSAVYFCASSQGDRETNYGYTFGSGTRLTVV.

A remark on this clonotype: A much larger clone sits a single nucleotide away, making a read error possible. V is TRBV6-2 or TRBV6-3 and J is TRBJ2-3; D possibly corresponds to TRBD1 (5 bases). This CDR3 has 17 residues. V was clipped by 4 bases and J by 0 bases, with 17 bases between them. In germline, CDR1 is MNHEY, CDR2 SVGEGT. The DNA of the CDR3 is TGTGCCAGCAGTTCCTACCCGTCGACAGAAAGCACAGATACGCAGTATTTT. This gives the protein CASSSYPSTESTDTQYF.

This sequence joins TRBV7-9 and TRBJ1-6; tentatively, D is TRBD1 (5 bases). V shed 3 bases and J shed 10 bases, with 10 bases lying between them. Germline CDR1 SEHNR, CDR2 FQNEAQ (reference sequence). The CDR3 consists of 13 residues. DNA for the CDR3: TGTGCCAGCAGCTTCAGGGTGGACTCACCCCTCCACTTT. Its translation: CASSFRVDSPLHF.

There are many counts of this clonotype. The chain employs TRBV9 and TRBJ1-2; D remains unclear. Germline V gene sequence: CDR1 SGDLS, CDR2 YYNGEE. There are 14 residues in the CDR3. V was cut by 3 bases and J by 3 bases, with 12 bases left in between. The CDR3 spells CASSGSWADYGYTF. DNA of the CDR3: TGTGCCAGCAGCGGGAGCTGGGCCGACTATGGCTACACCTTC.

This clonotype was observed many times. CDR3 loop: CASSQAASGGRQETQYF. Here the CDR3 DNA reads TGTGCCAGCAGCCAAGCGGCTAGCGGGGGTCGTCAAGAGACCCAGTACTTC. The genes are TRBV3-1 and TRBJ2-5; TRBD2 agrees at 10 bases. The CDR3 is 17 residues long. The trim removed 1 base at V and 2 bases at J, leaving 7 bases unmatched. Germline CDR1 LGHDT, CDR2 YNNKEL (reference sequence).

This clonotype has a count of ten or more. J is TRBJ2-3 and V is TRBV7-6; D not certain. Germline V gene data show CDR1 as SGHVS and CDR2 as FNYEAQ. The CDR3 spans 15 residues. V lost 5 bases and J lost 0, with 12 bases in between. The CDR3 DNA reads as TGTGCCAGCAGCACCCGAAGGGTTAGCACAGATACGCAGTATTTT. This codes for CASSTRRVSTDTQYF.

This clonotype showed up many times. The chain couples TRBV6-6 to TRBJ2-1; 7 positions agree with TRBD1. CDR1 is MNHNY, CDR2 SVGAGI, per germline (reference sequence). The junction had 4 bases not matched to a gene; V was cut back by 5 bases and J by 9 bases. This CDR3 comprises 12 residues. CDR3 loop: CASSGTGVEQFF. As DNA, the CDR3 is TGTGCCAGCAGTGGCACAGGGGTTGAGCAGTTCTTC.

This clonotype was seen many times. The gene calls are TRBV7-2 and TRBJ2-2; D may correspond to TRBD1 or TRBD2 (6 bases each). The CDR3 has 15 residues. V lost 1 base and J 2 bases, leaving 8 bases between the germline ends. Germline V gene data show CDR1 as SGHTA and CDR2 as FQGNSA. The CDR3 is CASSLEGGNTGELFF. In DNA form, the CDR3 reads TGTGCCAGCAGCTTAGAGGGGGGAAACACCGGGGAGCTGTTTTTT.

The CDR3 nucleotides are TGTGCCAGCAGCTACATGGGGGGTCCGGAGACCCAGTACTTC. It is translated as CASSYMGGPETQYF. The chain carries TRBV5-6 and TRBJ2-5, with D tentatively TRBD2 (6 bases). CDR3 length: 14 amino acids. The germline V gene has CDR1 SGHDT and CDR2 YYEEEE. Trimming took 3 bases from V and 5 from J, leaving 14 bases between them.

This clonotype was seen more than once but under ten times. The chain has TRBV2 and TRBJ2-3, with no clear D. CDR3 size: 14 residues. Germline-derived CDR1 and CDR2 are SNHLY and FYNNEI. V was trimmed by 4 bases and J by 1 base, leaving 9 bases between them. The DNA for the CDR3 is TGTGCCAGCAGTGCGGTCGGCGGCACAGATACGCAGTATTTT. Protein product: CASSAVGGTDTQYF.

In its sample, this clonotype was seen many times. The CDR3: CASSPRDTDTQYF. The CDR3 DNA reads TGTGCCAGCTCACCACGTGACACAGATACGCAGTATTTT. The V call is TRBV18, the J call TRBJ2-3; D uncertain. Germline CDR1 and CDR2: KGHSH and LQKENI. The germline V and J ends were trimmed by 1 base and 2 bases, with 4 bases remaining between them. This CDR3 contains 13 residues. Complete variable domain (other parts from reference TRBV18 and TRBJ2-3): NAGVMQNPRHLVRRRGQEARLRCSPMKGHSHVYWYRQLPEEGLKFMVYLQKENIIDESGMPKERFSAEFPKEGPSILRIQQVVRGDSAAYFCASSPRDTDTQYFGPGTRLTVL.

V is TRBV15 and J is TRBJ2-7, with D perhaps TRBD1 (6 bases). The CDR3 is 15 amino acids. The germline CDR1 and CDR2 sequences are LNHNV and YYDKDF (reference sequence). Between the trimmed V and J ends, which lost 0 bases and 2 bases, there was a span of 11 bases. In nucleotides, the CDR3 is TGTGCCACCAGCAGAGAGAAGGGGGACGCCTACGAGCAGTACTTC. Protein sequence: CATSREKGDAYEQYF.

The rearrangement links TRBV9 to TRBJ2-2, with D unclear. Trimming left V 2 bases short and J 3 bases short, with 2 bases between. The CDR3 runs to 12 residues. Germline V gene lookup returns CDR1 SGDLS and CDR2 YYNGEE. DNA for the CDR3: TGTGCCAGCAGCGTTTACACCGGGGAGCTGTTTTTT. Amino acid sequence: CASSVYTGELFF. Full variable domain (remainder filled in from reference TRBV9 and TRBJ2-2): DSGVTQTPKHLITATGQRVTLRCSPRSGDLSVYWYQQSLDQGLQFLIQYYNGEERAKGNILERFSAQQFPDLHSELNLSSLELGDSALYFCASSVYTGELFFGEGSRLTVL.

A few counts support this clonotype. The chain uses TRBV13 and TRBJ1-6; D unresolved. There are 14 residues in the CDR3. Germline V gives CDR1 PRHDT, CDR2 FYEKMQ (reference sequence). Trimming left V 4 bases short and J 9 bases short, with 13 bases between. The CDR3 region is CASSSKGRGSPLHF. The CDR3 nucleotides read TGTGCCAGCAGCTCCAAAGGACGGGGTTCACCCCTCCACTTT.

This chain connects TRBV6-2 or TRBV6-3 to TRBJ1-2, with 9 bases that match TRBD1. Germline V gene sequence: CDR1 MNHEY, CDR2 SVGEGT. V was pared by 2 bases and J by 9 bases, with 7 bases of the junction left unmatched. The CDR3 is 14 residues long. The CDR3 DNA is TGTGCCAGCAGTTACCGGGACAGGGCTGGTCGCTACACCTTC. Translated, it gives CASSYRDRAGRYTF.

This clonotype was found many times. The V gene is TRBV18, the J gene TRBJ2-7, with 10 bases matching TRBD1. The junction had 7 bases not matched to a gene; V was cut back by 3 bases and J by 2 bases. The CDR3 runs 16 residues. CDR1 is KGHSH and CDR2 is LQKENI in the germline V gene. The CDR3 DNA follows: TGTGCCAGCTCACCGACCTCCGGGACAGGGGCCTACGAGCAGTACTTC. Translation: CASSPTSGTGAYEQYF.

There are many counts of this clonotype. CDR3 residues: CASSEISQGASRGRYEQYF. CDR3 nucleotide sequence: TGTGCCAGCAGTGAAATAAGCCAGGGGGCCTCTCGAGGCCGTTACGAGCAGTACTTC. The chain is built from TRBV25-1 and TRBJ2-7; 8 nucleotides match TRBD1. This CDR3 region has 19 residues. CDR1 and CDR2 (germline): MGHDK, SYGVNS. The ends lost 2 bases at V and 4 bases at J; junction bases unmatched: 19.

This clonotype has at least ten counts. The chain combines TRBV4-3 with TRBJ2-7; TRBD2 might be the D (5 bases). The germline CDR1 and CDR2 sequences are LGHNA and YSLEER. The CDR3 sequence is 14 residues long. The germline V and J ends were trimmed by 5 bases and 3 bases, with 14 bases remaining between them. CDR3 loop: CASSSATAGYEQYF. The CDR3 coding sequence is TGCGCCAGCAGCTCCGCCACGGCGGGCTACGAGCAGTACTTC.

This clonotype was seen a handful of times. The rearrangement uses TRBV20-1 and TRBJ2-2, with TRBD2 as a possible D gene (6 bases). CDR3 length: 15 amino acids. The V gene's germline CDR1 is DFQATT and CDR2 SNEGSKA (reference sequence). Trimming removed 3 bases at V and 0 bases at J, with 11 bases between. Here the CDR3 reads CSARTGTANTGELFF. For the CDR3, the DNA is TGCAGTGCTAGGACCGGGACTGCGAACACCGGGGAGCTGTTTTTT.

This clonotype was counted many times. This rearrangement joins TRBV6-4 to TRBJ2-1, with 9 bases that match TRBD2. J gave up 9 bases and V 3 bases, and 6 bases lay outside the gene matches. The V gene's germline CDR1 is MRHNA and CDR2 SNTAGT. This CDR3 region has 14 residues. The DNA for the CDR3 is TGTGCCAGCAGTGAGGGGACTAGCATCGGTGAGCAGTTCTTC. Encoded protein: CASSEGTSIGEQFF.

This clonotype was picked up a small number of times. Here the CDR3 reads CASKAGGIPGRNEQFF. The CDR3 bases are TGTGCCAGCAAGGCGGGGGGGATCCCCGGGAGGAATGAGCAGTTCTTC. This sequence joins TRBV25-1 and TRBJ2-1; 9 bases map to TRBD2. The CDR3 runs 16 residues. Trimming took 7 bases from V and 7 from J; bases not matched to a gene: 14. CDR1 is MGHDK and CDR2 is SYGVNS in the germline V gene.